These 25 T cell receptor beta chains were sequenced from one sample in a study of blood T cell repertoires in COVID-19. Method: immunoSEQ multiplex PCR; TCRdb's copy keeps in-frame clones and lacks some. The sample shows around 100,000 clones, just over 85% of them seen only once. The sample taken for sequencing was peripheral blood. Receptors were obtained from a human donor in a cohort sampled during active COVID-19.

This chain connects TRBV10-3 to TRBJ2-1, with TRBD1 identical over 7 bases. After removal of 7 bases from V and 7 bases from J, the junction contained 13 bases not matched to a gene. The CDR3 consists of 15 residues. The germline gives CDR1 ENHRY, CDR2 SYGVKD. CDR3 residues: CAINSPGQIKNEQFF. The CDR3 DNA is TGTGCCATCAATTCTCCGGGACAGATCAAAAATGAGCAGTTCTTC.

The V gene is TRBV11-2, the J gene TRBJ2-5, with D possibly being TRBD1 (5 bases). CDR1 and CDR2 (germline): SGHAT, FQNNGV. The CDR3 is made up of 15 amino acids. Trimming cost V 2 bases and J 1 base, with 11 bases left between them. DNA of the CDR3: TGTGCCAGCAGCTTAACCGCCAGGGTCCAAGAGACCCAGTACTTC. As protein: CASSLTARVQETQYF.

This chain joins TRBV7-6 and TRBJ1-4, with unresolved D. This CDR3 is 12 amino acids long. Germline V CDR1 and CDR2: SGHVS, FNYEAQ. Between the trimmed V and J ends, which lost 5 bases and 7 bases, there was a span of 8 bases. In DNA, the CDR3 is TGTGCCAGCAGCCCCCTCGGTGAAAAACTGTTTTTT. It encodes CASSPLGEKLFF. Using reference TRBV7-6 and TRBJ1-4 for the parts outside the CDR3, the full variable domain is GAGVSQSPRYKVTKRGQDVALRCDPISGHVSLYWYRQALGQGPEFLTYFNYEAQQDKSGLPNDRFSAERPEGSISTLTIQRTEQRDSAMYRCASSPLGEKLFFGSGTQLSVL.

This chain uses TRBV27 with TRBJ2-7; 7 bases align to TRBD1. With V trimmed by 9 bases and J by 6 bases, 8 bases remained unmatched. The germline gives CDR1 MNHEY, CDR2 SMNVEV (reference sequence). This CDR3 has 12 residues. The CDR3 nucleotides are TGTGCCAGTAACCGGGCAGGGGGCGAGCAGTACTTC. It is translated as CASNRAGGEQYF.

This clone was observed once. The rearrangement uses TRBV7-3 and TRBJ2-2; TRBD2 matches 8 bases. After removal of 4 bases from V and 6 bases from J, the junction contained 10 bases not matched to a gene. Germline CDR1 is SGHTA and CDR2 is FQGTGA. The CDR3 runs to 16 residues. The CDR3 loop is CASSSRIAGPPGELFF. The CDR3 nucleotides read TGTGCCAGCAGCTCGCGGATAGCGGGGCCCCCCGGGGAGCTGTTTTTT.

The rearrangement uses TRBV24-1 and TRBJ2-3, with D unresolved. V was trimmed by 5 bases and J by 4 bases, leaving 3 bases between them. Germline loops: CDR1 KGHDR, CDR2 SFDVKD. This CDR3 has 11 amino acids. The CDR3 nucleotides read TGTGCCACCAGTGCGGCAGATACGCAGTATTTT. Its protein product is CATSAADTQYF.

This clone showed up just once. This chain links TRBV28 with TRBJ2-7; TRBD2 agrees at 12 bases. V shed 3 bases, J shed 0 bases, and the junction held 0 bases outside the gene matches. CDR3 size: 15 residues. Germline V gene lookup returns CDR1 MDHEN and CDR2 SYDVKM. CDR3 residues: CASSLGLAGSYEQYF. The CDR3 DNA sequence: TGTGCCAGCAGTTTGGGACTAGCGGGCTCCTACGAGCAGTACTTC. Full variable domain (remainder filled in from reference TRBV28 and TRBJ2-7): DVKVTQSSRYLVKRTGEKVFLECVQDMDHENMFWYRQDPGLGLRLIYFSYDVKMKEKGDIPEGYSVSREKKERFSLILESASTNQTSMYLCASSLGLAGSYEQYFGPGTRLTVT.

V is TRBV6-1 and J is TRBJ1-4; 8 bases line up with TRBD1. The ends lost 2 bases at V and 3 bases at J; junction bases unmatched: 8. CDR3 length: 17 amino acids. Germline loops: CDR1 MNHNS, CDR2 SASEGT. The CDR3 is CASSEMAGGVSNEKLFF. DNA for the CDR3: TGTGCCAGCAGTGAAATGGCAGGGGGCGTATCTAATGAAAAACTGTTTTTT.

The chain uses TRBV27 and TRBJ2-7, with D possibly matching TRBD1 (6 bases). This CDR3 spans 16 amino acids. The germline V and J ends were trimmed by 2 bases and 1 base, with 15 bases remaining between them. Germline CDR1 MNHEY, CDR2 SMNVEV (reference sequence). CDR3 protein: CASSLGIQGKSYEQYF. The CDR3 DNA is TGTGCCAGCAGTTTAGGGATCCAGGGGAAGTCCTACGAGCAGTACTTC.

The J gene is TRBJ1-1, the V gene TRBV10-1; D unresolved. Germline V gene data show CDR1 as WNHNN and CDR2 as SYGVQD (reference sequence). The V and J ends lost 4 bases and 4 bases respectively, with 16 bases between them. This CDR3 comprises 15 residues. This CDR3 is CASSAQRGFGTEAFF. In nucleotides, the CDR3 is TGCGCCAGCAGTGCCCAACGAGGTTTCGGCACTGAAGCTTTCTTT.

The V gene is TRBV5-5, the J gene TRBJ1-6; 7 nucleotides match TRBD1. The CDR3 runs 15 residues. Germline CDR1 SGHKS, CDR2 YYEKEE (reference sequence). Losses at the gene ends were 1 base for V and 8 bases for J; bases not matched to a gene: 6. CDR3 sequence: CASSLPRGFYSPLHF. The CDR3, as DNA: TGTGCCAGCAGCTTGCCCAGGGGGTTTTATTCACCCCTCCACTTT.

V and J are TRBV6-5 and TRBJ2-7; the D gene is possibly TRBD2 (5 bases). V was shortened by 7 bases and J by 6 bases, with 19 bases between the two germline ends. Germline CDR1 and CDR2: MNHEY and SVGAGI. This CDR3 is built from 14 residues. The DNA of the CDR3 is TGTGCCAGCACCCTAACAACCAGGAGGCCCGAGCAGTACTTC. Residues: CASTLTTRRPEQYF.

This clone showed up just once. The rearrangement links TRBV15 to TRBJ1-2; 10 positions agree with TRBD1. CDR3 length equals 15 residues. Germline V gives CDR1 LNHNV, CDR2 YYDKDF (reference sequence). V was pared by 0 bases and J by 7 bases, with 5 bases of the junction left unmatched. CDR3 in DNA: TGTGCCACCAGCAGAGATGGGACAGGGGTTTTTGGCTACACCTTC. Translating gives CATSRDGTGVFGYTF.

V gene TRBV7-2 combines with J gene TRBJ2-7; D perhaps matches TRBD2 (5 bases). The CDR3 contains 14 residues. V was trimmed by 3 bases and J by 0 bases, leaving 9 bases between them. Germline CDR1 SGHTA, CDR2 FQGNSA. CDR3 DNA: TGTGCCAGCAGCTTTAGGGAGAGCTCCTACGAGCAGTACTTC. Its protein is CASSFRESSYEQYF. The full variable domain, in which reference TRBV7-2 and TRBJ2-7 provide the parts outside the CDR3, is GAGVSQSPSNKVTEKGKDVELRCDPISGHTALYWYRQSLGQGLEFLIYFQGNSAPDKSGLPSDRFSAERTGGSVSTLTIQRTQQEDSAVYLCASSFRESSYEQYFGPGTRLTVT.

CDR3 nucleotide sequence: TGTGCCAGCAGCTTACCAGGAGCCAAAAACATTCAGTACTTC. This encodes CASSLPGAKNIQYF. The chain links TRBV5-4 to TRBJ2-4; unclear D gene. The CDR3 totals 14 residues. V shed 2 bases and J shed 0 bases, with 6 bases lying between them. Looked up from germline, CDR1 is SGHNT and CDR2 is YYREEE (reference sequence).

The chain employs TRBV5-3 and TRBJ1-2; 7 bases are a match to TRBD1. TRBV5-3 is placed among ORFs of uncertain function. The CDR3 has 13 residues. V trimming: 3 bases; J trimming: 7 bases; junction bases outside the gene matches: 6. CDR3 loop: CARSCDRDGGYTF. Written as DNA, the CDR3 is TGTGCCAGAAGCTGCGACAGGGATGGTGGCTACACCTTC.

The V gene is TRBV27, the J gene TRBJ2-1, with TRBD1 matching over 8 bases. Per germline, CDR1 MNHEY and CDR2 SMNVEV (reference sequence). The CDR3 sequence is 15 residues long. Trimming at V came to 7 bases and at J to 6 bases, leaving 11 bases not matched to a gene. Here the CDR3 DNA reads TGTGCCAGCACCTCTACAGGGGGGCTAGGCAATGAGCAGTTCTTC. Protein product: CASTSTGGLGNEQFF.

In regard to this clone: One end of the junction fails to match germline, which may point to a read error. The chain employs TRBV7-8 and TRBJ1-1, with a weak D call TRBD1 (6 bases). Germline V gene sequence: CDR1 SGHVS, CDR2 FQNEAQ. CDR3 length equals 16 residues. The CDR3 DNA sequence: TGTGCCAGCAGCCGACTAATTCAAGGACAGAACGCTGAAGCTTTCTTT. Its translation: CASSRLIQGQNAEAFF.

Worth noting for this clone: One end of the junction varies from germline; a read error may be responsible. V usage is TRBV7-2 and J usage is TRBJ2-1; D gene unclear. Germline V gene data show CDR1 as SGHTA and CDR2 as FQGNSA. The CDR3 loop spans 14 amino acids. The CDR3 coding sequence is TGTGCCAGCAGCTTAGTTTCCCAGAACAACGAGCAGTTCTTC. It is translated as CASSLVSQNNEQFF.

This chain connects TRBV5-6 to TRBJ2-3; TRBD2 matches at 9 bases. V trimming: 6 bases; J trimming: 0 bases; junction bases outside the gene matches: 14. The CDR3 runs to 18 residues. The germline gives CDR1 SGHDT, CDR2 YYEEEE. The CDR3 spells CASNRRPAGGLSTDTQYF. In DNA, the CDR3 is TGTGCCAGCAACCGGCGGCCAGCGGGAGGACTGAGCACAGATACGCAGTATTTT.

This CDR3 reads CASSLAATGVSEQYF. DNA for the CDR3: TGCGCCAGCAGCTTGGCGGCGACAGGGGTAAGCGAGCAGTACTTC. The chain uses TRBV5-1 and TRBJ2-7; 8 bases map to TRBD1. CDR3 size: 15 residues. The germline V gene has CDR1 SGHRS and CDR2 YFSETQ. V lost 0 bases, J lost 6 bases, and 8 bases stayed unmatched.

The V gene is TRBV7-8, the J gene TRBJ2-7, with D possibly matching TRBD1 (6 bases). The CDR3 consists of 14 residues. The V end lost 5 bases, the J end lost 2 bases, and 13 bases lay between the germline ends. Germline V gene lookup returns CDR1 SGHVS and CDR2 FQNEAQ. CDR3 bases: TGTGCCAGCAGCGTACAGGGATTAGCCTACGAGCAGTACTTC. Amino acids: CASSVQGLAYEQYF.

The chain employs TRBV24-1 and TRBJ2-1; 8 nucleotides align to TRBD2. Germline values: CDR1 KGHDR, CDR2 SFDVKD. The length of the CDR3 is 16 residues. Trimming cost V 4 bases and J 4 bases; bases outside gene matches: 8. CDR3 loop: CATSDVLAAAYNEQFF. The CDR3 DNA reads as TGTGCCACCAGTGACGTACTAGCGGCAGCATACAATGAGCAGTTCTTC.

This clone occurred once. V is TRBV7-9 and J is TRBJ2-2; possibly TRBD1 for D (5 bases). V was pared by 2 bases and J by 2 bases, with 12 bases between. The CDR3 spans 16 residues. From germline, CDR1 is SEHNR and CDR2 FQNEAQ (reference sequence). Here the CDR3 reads CASSLWRQPNTGELFF. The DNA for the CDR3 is TGTGCCAGCAGCTTATGGAGACAGCCTAACACCGGGGAGCTGTTTTTT. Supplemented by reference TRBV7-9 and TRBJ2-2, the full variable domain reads DTGVSQNPRHKITKRGQNVTFRCDPISEHNRLYWYRQTLGQGPEFLTYFQNEAQLEKSRLLSDRFSAERPKGSFSTLEIQRTEQGDSAMYLCASSLWRQPNTGELFFGEGSRLTVL.

The CDR3 sequence: CASSLQGYTEAFF. The CDR3 region has the DNA TGTGCCAGCAGCTTACAGGGGTACACTGAAGCTTTCTTT. This chain uses TRBV7-8 with TRBJ1-1, with D perhaps matching TRBD1 (6 bases). The CDR3 is 13 amino acids. Germline V lookup: CDR1 SGHVS, CDR2 FQNEAQ. With 2 bases removed from V and 3 bases from J, the gap between germline ends came to 7 bases.